Included here is one T cell receptor (beta chain) sequence, with context. The germline V gene has CDR1 SGHDN and CDR2 FVKESK. Trimming cost V 3 bases and J 3 bases, with 11 bases left between them. This CDR3 comprises 14 residues. These data are taken from a study of blood T cell repertoires in COVID-19. The repertoire was sequenced with immunoSEQ multiplex PCR; TCRdb's copy has only in-frame clones and lacks some. The data show over 200,000 clones, with about 90% seen just once and 1.2% held by the top ten. This chain connects TRBV14 to TRBJ1-2; D perhaps matches TRBD1 (6 bases). The material sequenced was PBMCs or T cells enriched from blood (not recorded which). The TCR was taken from a human donor in a cohort exposed to, infected with or recovered from COVID-19 (not recorded which). The donor label of this sample is uncertain. CDR3 loop: CASSQTGPHYGYTF. CDR3 nucleotides: TGTGCCAGCAGCCAGACAGGTCCCCACTATGGCTACACCTTC.